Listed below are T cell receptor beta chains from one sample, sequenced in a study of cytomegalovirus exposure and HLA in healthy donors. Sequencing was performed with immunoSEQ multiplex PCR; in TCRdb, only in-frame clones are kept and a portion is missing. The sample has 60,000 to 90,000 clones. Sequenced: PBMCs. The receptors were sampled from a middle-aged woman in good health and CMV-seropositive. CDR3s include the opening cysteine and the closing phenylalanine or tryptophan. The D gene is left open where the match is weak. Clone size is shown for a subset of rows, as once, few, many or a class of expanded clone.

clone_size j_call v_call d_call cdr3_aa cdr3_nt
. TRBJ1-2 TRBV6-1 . CASSEVTVYGYTF TGTGCCAGCAGTGAAGTGACAGTCTATGGCTACACCTTC
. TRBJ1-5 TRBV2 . CASSGIGQNQPQHF TGTGCCAGCAGTGGTATAGGACAGAATCAGCCCCAGCATTTT
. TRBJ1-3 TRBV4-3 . CASSQDYWSSDSGNTIYF TGCGCCAGCAGCCAAGATTATTGGTCATCAGATTCCGGAAACACCATATATTTT
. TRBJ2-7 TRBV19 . CASSEAGLGREQYF TGTGCCAGTAGTGAGGCGGGCCTAGGGCGGGAGCAGTACTTC
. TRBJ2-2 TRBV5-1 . CASRLEAGELFF TGCGCCAGCAGACTGGAGGCCGGGGAGCTGTTTTTT
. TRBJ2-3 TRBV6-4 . CASSDSGGRTDTQYF TGTGCCAGCAGTGACTCCGGAGGGAGGACAGATACGCAGTATTTT
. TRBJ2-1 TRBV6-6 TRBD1 CASSWDRRNEQFF TGTGCCAGCAGCTGGGACAGGAGGAATGAGCAGTTCTTC
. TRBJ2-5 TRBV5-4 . CASSLETREETQYF TGTGCCAGCAGCTTGGAGACTAGGGAAGAGACCCAGTACTTC
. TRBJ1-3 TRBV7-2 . CASSFGLGLNTIYF TGTGCCAGCAGCTTCGGTTTGGGCTTAAACACCATATATTTT
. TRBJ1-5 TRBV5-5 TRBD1 CASSWTGRQPQHF TGTGCCAGCAGCTGGACAGGGCGACAGCCCCAGCATTTT
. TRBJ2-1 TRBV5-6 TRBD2 CASSLYLGLAGENEQFF TGTGCCAGCAGCTTGTATTTGGGACTAGCGGGGGAGAATGAGCAGTTCTTC
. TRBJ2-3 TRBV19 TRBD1 CASSILGTGSDTQYF TGTGCCAGTAGTATATTGGGGACAGGGTCAGATACGCAGTATTTT
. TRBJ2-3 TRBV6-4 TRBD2 CASSASGGTDTQYF TGTGCCAGCAGTGCTAGCGGGGGCACAGATACGCAGTATTTT
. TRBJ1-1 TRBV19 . CASSRGSTEAFF TGTGCCAGTAGTAGAGGGTCCACTGAAGCTTTCTTT
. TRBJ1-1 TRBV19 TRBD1 CASSIDLGRGHMNTEAFF TGTGCCAGTAGTATAGATCTTGGCAGGGGGCACATGAACACTGAAGCTTTCTTT
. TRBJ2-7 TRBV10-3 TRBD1 CAITGQGAYEQYF TGTGCCATCACTGGACAGGGGGCCTACGAGCAGTACTTC
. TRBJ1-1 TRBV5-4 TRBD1 CASSSGGQGMNTEAFF TGTGCCAGCAGCTCCGGGGGACAGGGGATGAACACTGAAGCTTTCTTT
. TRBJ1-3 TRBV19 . CASSIRGEGNTIYF TGTGCCAGTAGTATTCGGGGAGAAGGGAACACCATATATTTT
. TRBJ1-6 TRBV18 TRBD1 CASRLGRTGDNSPLHF TGTGCCAGCCGATTGGGAAGGACAGGGGATAATTCACCCCTCCACTTT
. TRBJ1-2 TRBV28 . CASSLAYGGSYDGYTF TGTGCCAGCAGTTTAGCGTACGGCGGCTCATATGATGGCTACACCTTC
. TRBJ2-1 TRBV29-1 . CSVWQGSYNEQFF TGCAGCGTTTGGCAGGGCTCCTACAATGAGCAGTTCTTC
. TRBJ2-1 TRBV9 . CASSEPSSNEQFF TGTGCCAGCAGCGAGCCTTCGAGCAATGAGCAGTTCTTC
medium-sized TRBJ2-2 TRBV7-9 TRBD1 CASSLGQGDTGELFF TGTGCCAGCAGCTTAGGGCAGGGGGACACCGGGGAGCTGTTTTTT
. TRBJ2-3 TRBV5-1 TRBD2 CASSMSGGVTDTQYF TGCGCCAGCAGCATGAGCGGGGGGGTCACAGATACGCAGTATTTT
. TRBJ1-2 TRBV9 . CASNPGTTYGYTF TGTGCCAGCAATCCGGGAACGACCTATGGCTACACCTTC
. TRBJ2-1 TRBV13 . CASNRWKGGGAKEQFF TGTGCCAGCAATCGCTGGAAAGGAGGAGGTGCGAAAGAGCAGTTCTTC
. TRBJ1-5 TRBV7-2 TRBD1 CASSQGQGRQPQHF TGTGCCAGCAGCCAAGGACAGGGGAGGCAGCCCCAGCATTTT
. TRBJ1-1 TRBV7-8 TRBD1 CASSKGQGIYTEAFF TGTGCCAGCAGCAAGGGACAGGGAATATACACTGAAGCTTTCTTT
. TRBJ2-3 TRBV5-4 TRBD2 CASSLGFVSGEDTQYF TGTGCCAGCAGCTTGGGGTTTGTGAGCGGGGAAGATACGCAGTATTTT
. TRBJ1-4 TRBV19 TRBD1 CASSTNRGGNEKLFF TGTGCCAGTAGTACCAACAGGGGAGGTAATGAAAAACTGTTTTTT
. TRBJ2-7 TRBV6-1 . CASSIGLITYEQYF TGTGCCAGCAGTATAGGACTGATAACTTACGAGCAGTACTTC
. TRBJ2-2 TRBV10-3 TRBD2 CAITSREGLNTGELFF TGTGCCATCACATCGAGGGAGGGCCTGAACACCGGGGAGCTGTTTTTT
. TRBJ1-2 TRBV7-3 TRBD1 CASSPQGGTPYGYTF TGTGCCAGCAGCCCTCAAGGGGGCACACCCTATGGCTACACCTTC
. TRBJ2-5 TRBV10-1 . CASSESAGPQETQYF TGCGCCAGCAGTGAGTCGGCGGGACCCCAAGAGACCCAGTACTTC
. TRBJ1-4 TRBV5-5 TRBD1 CASSFRQGAATNEKLFF TGTGCCAGCAGCTTTAGGCAGGGGGCGGCAACTAATGAAAAACTGTTTTTT
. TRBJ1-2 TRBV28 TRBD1 CASSPGTVNGYTF TGTGCCAGCAGCCCTGGGACAGTCAATGGCTACACCTTC
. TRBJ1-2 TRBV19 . CASSIGPLTGNYGYTF TGTGCCAGTAGTATAGGGCCGTTGACAGGCAACTATGGCTACACCTTC
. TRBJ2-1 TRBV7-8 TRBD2 CASSLAPSGRQSSYNEQFF TGTGCCAGCAGCTTAGCTCCTAGCGGGAGGCAAAGCTCCTACAATGAGCAGTTCTTC
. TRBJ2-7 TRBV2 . CASSEASEGTRGEQYF TGTGCCAGCAGTGAAGCATCGGAAGGGACTCGGGGCGAGCAGTACTTC
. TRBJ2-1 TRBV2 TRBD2 CASSTGLAGYNEQFF TGTGCCAGCAGTACGGGACTAGCGGGTTACAATGAGCAGTTCTTC
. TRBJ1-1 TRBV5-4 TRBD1 CASSFDRDTEAFF TGTGCCAGCAGCTTTGACAGGGACACTGAAGCTTTCTTT
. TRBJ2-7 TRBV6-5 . CASKDRGEQYF TGTGCCAGCAAAGATAGGGGCGAGCAGTACTTC
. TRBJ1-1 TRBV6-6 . CASSFNPDTDSEAFF TGTGCCAGCAGTTTCAACCCCGACACGGATAGTGAAGCTTTCTTT
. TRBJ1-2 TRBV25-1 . CASSESGEGWYGYTF TGTGCCAGCAGTGAATCTGGGGAGGGTTGGTATGGCTACACCTTC
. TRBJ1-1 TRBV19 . CASSIAHSGTEAFF TGTGCCAGTAGTATTGCGCATTCGGGTACTGAAGCTTTCTTT
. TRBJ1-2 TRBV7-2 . CASSPDRTYGYTF TGTGCCAGCAGTCCTGACAGGACCTATGGCTACACCTTC
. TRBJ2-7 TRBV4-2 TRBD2 CASSQDPKGRGVSYEQYF TGTGCCAGCAGCCAAGATCCTAAAGGGCGGGGGGTGTCCTACGAGCAGTACTTC
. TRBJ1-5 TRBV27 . CASSFRGESNQPQHF TGTGCCAGCAGTTTCCGGGGGGAGTCGAATCAGCCCCAGCATTTT
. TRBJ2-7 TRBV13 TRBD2 CASSTRGLAGYEQYF TGTGCCAGCAGCACTAGAGGACTAGCAGGGTACGAGCAGTACTTC
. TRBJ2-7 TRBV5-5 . CASSFGTRTYEQYF TGTGCCAGCAGCTTTGGGACACGTACCTACGAGCAGTACTTC